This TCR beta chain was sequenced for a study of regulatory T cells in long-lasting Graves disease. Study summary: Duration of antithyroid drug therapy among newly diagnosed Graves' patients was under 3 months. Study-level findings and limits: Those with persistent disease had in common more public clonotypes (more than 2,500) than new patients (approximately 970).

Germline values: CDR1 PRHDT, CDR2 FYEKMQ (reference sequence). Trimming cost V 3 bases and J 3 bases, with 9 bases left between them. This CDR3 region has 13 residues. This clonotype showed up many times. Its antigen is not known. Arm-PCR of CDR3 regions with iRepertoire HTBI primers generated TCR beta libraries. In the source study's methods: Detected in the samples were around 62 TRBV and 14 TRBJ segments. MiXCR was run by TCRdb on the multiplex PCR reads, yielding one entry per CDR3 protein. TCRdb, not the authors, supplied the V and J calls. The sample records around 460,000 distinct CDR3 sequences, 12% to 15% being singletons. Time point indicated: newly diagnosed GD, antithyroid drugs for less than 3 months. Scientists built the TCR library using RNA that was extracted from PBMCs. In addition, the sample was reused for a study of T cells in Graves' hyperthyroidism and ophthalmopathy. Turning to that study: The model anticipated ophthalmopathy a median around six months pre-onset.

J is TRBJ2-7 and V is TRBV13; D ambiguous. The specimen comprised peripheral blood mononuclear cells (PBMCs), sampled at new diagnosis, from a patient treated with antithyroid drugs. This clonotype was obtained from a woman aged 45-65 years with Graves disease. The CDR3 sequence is CASSFGKNYEQYF. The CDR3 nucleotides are TGTGCCAGCAGCTTCGGTAAGAACTACGAGCAGTACTTC.